A selection of T cell receptor beta chains follows, all from one sample in a study of blood T cell repertoires in COVID-19. This table comes from immunoSEQ multiplex PCR, and its TCRdb copy is limited to in-frame clones, with some not included. The sample has some 200,000 clones; roughly 90% are singletons. The sequenced material came from peripheral blood. The receptors derive from a woman aged 40 to 49 with acute or convalescent COVID-19. CDR3s include the opening cysteine and the closing phenylalanine or tryptophan.

CDR3	J	V
CASSPSSRAEGYGYTF	TRBJ1-2	TRBV6-4
CASSESVSVAFF	TRBJ1-1	TRBV10-2
CASSLGTGGAGNTEAFF	TRBJ1-1	TRBV5-4
CASSTGQGATNEKLFF	TRBJ1-4	TRBV5-1
CASSLAPRGSGNTIYF	TRBJ1-3	TRBV5-4
CASSEWEGTGGGYGYTF	TRBJ1-2	TRBV6-1
CASSEAQGNSNQPQHF	TRBJ1-5	TRBV6-1
CASSGRDSEAFF	TRBJ1-1	TRBV19
CAIRGGQGITTDTQYF	TRBJ2-3	TRBV10-3
CASSHGGFGFDYGYTF	TRBJ1-2	TRBV23-1